One and the same sample provided the 17 T cell receptor beta chains below, sequenced in a study of shared clonotypes between healthy human individuals. Sequencing was performed with immunoSEQ multiplex PCR; in TCRdb, only in-frame clones are kept and a portion is missing. The sample yields about 490,000 clones, over 70% seen once. Sequenced input: PBMCs. The receptors come from a woman aged 40 to 50 in good health. Some clones in this sample may be carry-over from other donors' samples.

The table lists this clone with many counts. Other DNA sequences in the sample encode the same CDR3. V gene TRBV19 combines with J gene TRBJ1-2; 7 bases match TRBD1. Germline V gene lookup returns CDR1 LNHDA and CDR2 SQIVND (reference sequence). V was pared by 5 bases and J by 4 bases, with 4 bases of the junction left unmatched. The length of the CDR3 is 13 residues. The CDR3 nucleotides are TGTGCCAGTAGTCGACAGGGCACCTATGGCTACACCTTC. This translates into CASSRQGTYGYTF.

V and J are TRBV11-1 and TRBJ2-3, with a possible D match to TRBD2 (6 bases). V was clipped by 5 bases and J by 0 bases, with 12 bases between them. The CDR3 is 15 residues long. CDR1 and CDR2 (germline): SGHAT, FQDESV (reference sequence). The CDR3 reads CASSVSGTSTDTQYF. DNA of the CDR3: TGTGCCAGCAGCGTTAGCGGAACTAGCACAGATACGCAGTATTTT.

Turning to this clone: A far bigger clonotype differs at one base, so this is likely a read error. The gene calls are TRBV28 and TRBJ1-5; 7 bases are shared with TRBD1. Germline-derived CDR1 and CDR2 are MDHEN and SYDVKM. The CDR3 is 15 amino acids. In DNA, the CDR3 is TGTGCCAGCAGCCTAATCGGGACAGTTAATCAGCACCAGCATTTT. Amino acid sequence: CASSLIGTVNQHQHF.

V gene TRBV28 combines with J gene TRBJ1-1, with D unclear. V lost 4 bases to trimming and J lost 6 bases, with 18 bases between them. This CDR3 comprises 15 residues. Germline V gene lookup returns CDR1 MDHEN and CDR2 SYDVKM. The CDR3 spells CASSSKFKDAAEAFF. The CDR3 DNA reads as TGTGCCAGCAGTTCCAAATTTAAAGACGCCGCTGAAGCTTTCTTT.

The rearrangement links TRBV4-1 to TRBJ2-5, with D unclear. Per germline, CDR1 MGHRA and CDR2 YSYEKL. V dropped 3 bases and J dropped 1 base, with 21 bases sitting between them. This CDR3 is 18 amino acids long. The CDR3 is CASSQYPPRLLPQETQYF. The CDR3 region has the DNA TGCGCCAGCAGCCAGTACCCCCCGAGGCTATTACCCCAAGAGACCCAGTACTTC.

About this clone: It differs at one base from a far larger clone, so likely a read error. The CDR3 loop is CASSREPGRNNQPQHF. Written as DNA, the CDR3 is TGCGCCAGCAGCCGAGAACCGGGACGGAACAATCAGCCCCAGCATTTT. This chain links TRBV4-3 with TRBJ1-5; possible D gene TRBD1, 5 bases. The CDR3 extends over 16 amino acids. Germline V CDR1 and CDR2: LGHNA, YSLEER. The V end was cut by 4 bases, the J end by 3 bases, with 16 bases between.

The chain combines TRBV28 with TRBJ2-6, with D unresolved. The CDR3 runs 17 residues. V gave up 1 base and J gave up 0 bases, with 10 bases separating them. Germline CDR1 MDHEN, CDR2 SYDVKM. CDR3 amino acids: CASSLLVGFSGANVLTF. In DNA, the CDR3 is TGTGCCAGCAGTTTATTGGTGGGTTTCTCTGGGGCCAACGTCCTGACTTTC.

The rearrangement uses TRBV11-3 and TRBJ2-1; 10 nucleotides match TRBD2. V trimming: 3 bases; J trimming: 9 bases; junction bases outside the gene matches: 11. The CDR3 runs 16 residues. Germline loops: CDR1 SGHNT, CDR2 YENEEA. The CDR3 bases are TGTGCCAGCAGCTTCGCAGCGGGAGGGCCGGGGGGTGAGCAGTTCTTC. Its translation is CASSFAAGGPGGEQFF.

This clone was recorded once. CDR3 sequence: CATSQPGRGQTDTQYF. As DNA, the CDR3 is TGTGCCACCAGCCAACCGGGTAGGGGGCAGACAGATACGCAGTATTTT. The chain has TRBV15 and TRBJ2-3, with 7 bases lining up with TRBD1. This CDR3 is 16 amino acids long. Germline V lookup: CDR1 LNHNV, CDR2 YYDKDF (reference sequence). After removal of 5 bases from V and 3 bases from J, the junction contained 11 bases not matched to a gene.

This chain links TRBV7-1 with TRBJ1-1, with D possibly matching TRBD1 (5 bases). TRBV7-1 qualifies as an ORF whose function is uncertain. V was clipped by 5 bases and J by 11 bases, with 12 bases between them. The CDR3 runs 11 residues. The CDR3 loop reads CASSPDSKAFF. The CDR3 coding sequence is TGTGCCAGCAGCCCCGACAGTAAGGCTTTCTTT.

J is TRBJ2-5 and V is TRBV6-1, with 10 bases lining up with TRBD2. The V segment lost 6 bases and the J segment 5 bases; nucleotides outside the gene matches: 6. The CDR3 spans 14 residues. Germline V gene sequence: CDR1 MNHNS, CDR2 SASEGT. As DNA, the CDR3 is TGTGCCAGCAGAAGCGGGAGGGCCACGGAGACCCAGTACTTC. It is translated as CASRSGRATETQYF.

This clone was recorded at least ten times. The identical CDR3 is also encoded by other nucleotide sequences in the sample. V usage is TRBV29-1 and J usage is TRBJ2-5, with a possible D match to TRBD2 (5 bases). The length of the CDR3 is 13 residues. The V gene's germline CDR1 is SQVTM and CDR2 ANQGSEA. V shed 4 bases and J shed 5 bases, with 14 bases lying between them. DNA for the CDR3: TGCAGCGTTGCCGAGGGAGCAAGGGAGACCCAGTACTTC. This gives the protein CSVAEGARETQYF.

V gene TRBV7-9 combines with J gene TRBJ2-7; perhaps TRBD1 as D (6 bases). Germline CDR1 SEHNR, CDR2 FQNEAQ (reference sequence). The CDR3 contains 15 residues. Trimming removed 6 bases at V and 0 bases at J, with 15 bases between. The CDR3 spells CASRFVEGVSYEQYF. DNA of the CDR3: TGTGCCAGCAGATTCGTTGAGGGGGTCTCCTACGAGCAGTACTTC. Filled out from reference TRBV7-9 and TRBJ2-7, the complete variable domain reads DTGVSQNPRHKITKRGQNVTFRCDPISEHNRLYWYRQTLGQGPEFLTYFQNEAQLEKSRLLSDRFSAERPKGSFSTLEIQRTEQGDSAMYLCASRFVEGVSYEQYFGPGTRLTVT.

This clone was counted at least ten times. Distinct nucleotide sequences in the sample also encode this CDR3. The genes are TRBV7-2 and TRBJ2-7; maybe TRBD2 (6 bases). Germline CDR1 is SGHTA and CDR2 is FQGNSA. The ends were cut back, 4 bases at V and 2 bases at J, with 12 bases in the middle. This CDR3 is 14 amino acids long. CDR3 protein: CASSSGLLPYEQYF. The CDR3 coding sequence is TGTGCCAGCAGCTCGGGACTCCTACCCTACGAGCAGTACTTC.

CDR3 sequence: CASSAGTSFSYEQYF. CDR3 coding DNA: TGTGCCAGCAGTGCCGGGACTAGCTTTTCCTACGAGCAGTACTTC. This chain joins TRBV6-1 and TRBJ2-7; 9 nucleotides match TRBD2. The germline V gene has CDR1 MNHNS and CDR2 SASEGT. V was clipped by 4 bases and J by 1 base; unmatched bases: 5. The CDR3 loop spans 15 amino acids.

On this clone: A far larger clone is just one base off, so this is likely a read error. J is TRBJ1-3 and V is TRBV11-2; D remains unclear. From germline, CDR1 is SGHAT and CDR2 FQNNGV. This CDR3 is 14 amino acids long. V was cut by 1 base and J by 0 bases, with 4 bases left in between. The CDR3 nucleotides read TGTGCCAGCAGCTTAGCCGTCTCTGGAAACACCATATATTTT. Its protein is CASSLAVSGNTIYF.

The gene calls are TRBV6-5 and TRBJ1-1; the D gene is possibly TRBD1 (5 bases). Trimming left V 0 bases short and J 1 base short, with 6 bases between. This CDR3 region has 14 residues. Germline V gene data show CDR1 as MNHEY and CDR2 as SVGAGI. This CDR3 reads CASSYSQGNTEAFF. The CDR3 bases are TGTGCCAGCAGTTACTCTCAGGGGAACACTGAAGCTTTCTTT.